This TCR beta chain was recovered during a study of T cell repertoires in cytomegalovirus infection (dated 2019 in TCRdb). About the full investigation: Recently identified HLA-C-restricted CMV epitopes, whose presentation resists viral immunomodulation, were targeted by peptide stimulations together with well-studied HLA-B-restricted epitopes. The HLA type of each donor mattered for the analysis, because public TCR beta signatures pointed to carriage of CMV infection along with the matching HLA type. Broad study findings and their caveats: The ex vivo response was dominated by HLA-C-restricted CMV-specific TCR beta clonotypes, which also provided the single most frequent clonotype in two of eight donors. Cumulative frequency of public TCR beta family members discriminated carriers of CMV infection plus the relevant HLA type in this cohort and an independent 352-donor cohort.

A note on this clonotype: Its recognized antigen is unknown. Per-base qualities were not stored, and no clone one base away is much larger.

The sample was run on an Illumina HiSeq 1500. TCRdb reanalyzed the raw reads on its own, using fastp at Q25 for trimming and MiXCR for clone calling, and kept in-frame beta chains. Every entry covers one CDR3 protein and lists the most common genes and DNA from its rows. For this sample the table gives 350,000 to 400,000 distinct CDR3 sequences, of which just under 35% were detected only once. The leading ten clones occupy approximately 12% of the sample. This specimen's treatment or condition label, interpreted: in vitro stimulation with specific CMV peptide epitopes to enrich CMV-specific T cells. The source is a human donor in good health (CMV status not recorded). Some clones in this sample may be carry-over from other donors' samples. Material: cultured PBMCs, obtained from culture after CMV antigen stimulation.

The DNA sequence is TGTGCCAGCAGCTCCGAGGGACTAGGGATCAAACGCCTCAGCGAGCAGTACTTC. Its protein product is CASSSEGLGIKRLSEQYF. In this chain, TRBV3-1 is recombined with TRBJ2-7; TRBD2 aligns with 8 central bases. From the cysteine up to the phenylalanine, the CDR3 has a length of 18 residues. The sequence is cut down to CDR3 DNA, 54 bases in frame from base 1. CDR1 and CDR2 are drawn from the germline V gene (reference sequence): LGHDT, YNNKEL. Germline trimming: 5 bases from V, 6 bases from J; junction bases outside gene matches: 21.